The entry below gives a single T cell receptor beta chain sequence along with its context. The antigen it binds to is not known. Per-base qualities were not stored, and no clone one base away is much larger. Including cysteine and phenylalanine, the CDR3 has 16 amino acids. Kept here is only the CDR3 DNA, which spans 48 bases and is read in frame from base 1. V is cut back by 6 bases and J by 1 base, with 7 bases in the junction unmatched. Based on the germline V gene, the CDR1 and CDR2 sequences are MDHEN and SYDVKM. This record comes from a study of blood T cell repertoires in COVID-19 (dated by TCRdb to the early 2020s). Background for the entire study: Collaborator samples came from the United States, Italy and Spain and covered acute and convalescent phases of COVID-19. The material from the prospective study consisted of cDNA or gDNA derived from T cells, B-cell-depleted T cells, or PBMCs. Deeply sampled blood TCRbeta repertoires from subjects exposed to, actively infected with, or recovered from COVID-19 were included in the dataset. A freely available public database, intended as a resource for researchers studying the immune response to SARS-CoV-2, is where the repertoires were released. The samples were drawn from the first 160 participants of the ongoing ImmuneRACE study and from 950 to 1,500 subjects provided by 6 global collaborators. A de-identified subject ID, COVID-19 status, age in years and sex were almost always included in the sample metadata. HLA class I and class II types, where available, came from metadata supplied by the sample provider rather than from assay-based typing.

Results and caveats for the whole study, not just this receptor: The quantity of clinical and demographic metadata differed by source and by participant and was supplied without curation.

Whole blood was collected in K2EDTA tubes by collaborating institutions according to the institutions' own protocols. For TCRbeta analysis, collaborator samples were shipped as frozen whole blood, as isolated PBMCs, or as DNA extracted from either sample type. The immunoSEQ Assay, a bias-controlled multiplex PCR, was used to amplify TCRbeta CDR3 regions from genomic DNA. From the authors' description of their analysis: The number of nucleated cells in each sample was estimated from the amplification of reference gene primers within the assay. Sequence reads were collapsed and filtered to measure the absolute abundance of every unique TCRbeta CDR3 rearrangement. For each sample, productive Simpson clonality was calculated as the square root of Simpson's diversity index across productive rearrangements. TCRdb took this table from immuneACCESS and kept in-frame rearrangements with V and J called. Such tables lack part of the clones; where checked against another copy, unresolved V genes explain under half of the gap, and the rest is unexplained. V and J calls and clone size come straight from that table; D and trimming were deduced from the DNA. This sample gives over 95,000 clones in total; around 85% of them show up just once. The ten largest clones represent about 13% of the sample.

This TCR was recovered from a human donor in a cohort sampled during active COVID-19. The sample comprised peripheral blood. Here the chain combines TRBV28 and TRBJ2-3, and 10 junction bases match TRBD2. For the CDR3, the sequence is CASSLSGGGGTDTQYF. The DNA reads TGTGCCAGCAGCCTCAGCGGGGGGGGTGGCACAGATACGCAGTATTTT. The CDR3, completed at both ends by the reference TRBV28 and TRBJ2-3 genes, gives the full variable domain DVKVTQSSRYLVKRTGEKVFLECVQDMDHENMFWYRQDPGLGLRLIYFSYDVKMKEKGDIPEGYSVSREKKERFSLILESASTNQTSMYLCASSLSGGGGTDTQYFGPGTRLTVL.